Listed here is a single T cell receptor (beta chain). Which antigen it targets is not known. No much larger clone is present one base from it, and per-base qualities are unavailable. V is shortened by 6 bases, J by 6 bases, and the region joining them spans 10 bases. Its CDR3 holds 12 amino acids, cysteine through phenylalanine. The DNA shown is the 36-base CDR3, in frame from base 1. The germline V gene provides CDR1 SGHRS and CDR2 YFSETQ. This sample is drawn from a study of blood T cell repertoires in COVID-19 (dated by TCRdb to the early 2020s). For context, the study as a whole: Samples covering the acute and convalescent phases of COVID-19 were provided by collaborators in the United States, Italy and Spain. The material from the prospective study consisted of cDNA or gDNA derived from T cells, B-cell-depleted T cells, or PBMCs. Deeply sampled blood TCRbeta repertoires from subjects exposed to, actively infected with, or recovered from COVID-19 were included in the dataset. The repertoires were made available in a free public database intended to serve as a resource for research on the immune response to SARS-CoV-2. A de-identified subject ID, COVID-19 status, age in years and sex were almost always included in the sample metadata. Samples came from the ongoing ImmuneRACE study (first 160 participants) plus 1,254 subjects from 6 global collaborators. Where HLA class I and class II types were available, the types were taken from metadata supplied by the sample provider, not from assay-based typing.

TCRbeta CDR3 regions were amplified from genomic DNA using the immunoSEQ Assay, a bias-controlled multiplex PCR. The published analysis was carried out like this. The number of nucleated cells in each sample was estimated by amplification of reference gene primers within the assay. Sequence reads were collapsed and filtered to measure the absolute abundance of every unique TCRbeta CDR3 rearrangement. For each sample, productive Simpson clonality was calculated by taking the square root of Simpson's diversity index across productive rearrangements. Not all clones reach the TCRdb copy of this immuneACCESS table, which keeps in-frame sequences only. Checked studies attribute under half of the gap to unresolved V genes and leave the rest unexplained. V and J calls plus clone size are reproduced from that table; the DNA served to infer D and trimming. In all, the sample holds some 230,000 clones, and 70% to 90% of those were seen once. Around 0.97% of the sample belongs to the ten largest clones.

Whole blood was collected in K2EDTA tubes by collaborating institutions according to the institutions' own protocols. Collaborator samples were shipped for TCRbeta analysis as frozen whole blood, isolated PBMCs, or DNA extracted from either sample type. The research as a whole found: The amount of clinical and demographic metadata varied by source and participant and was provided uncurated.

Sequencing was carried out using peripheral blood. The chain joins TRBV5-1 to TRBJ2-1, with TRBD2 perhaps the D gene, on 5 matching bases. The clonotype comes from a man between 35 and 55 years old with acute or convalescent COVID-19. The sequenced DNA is TGCGCCAGCAAGGAAAGCGGCAATGAGCAGTTCTTC. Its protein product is CASKESGNEQFF. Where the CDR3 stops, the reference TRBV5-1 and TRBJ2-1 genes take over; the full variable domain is KAGVTQTPRYLIKTRGQQVTLSCSPISGHRSVSWYQQTPGQGLQFLFEYFSETQRNKGNFPGRFSGRQFSNSRSEMNVSTLELGDSALYLCASKESGNEQFFGPGTRLTVL.